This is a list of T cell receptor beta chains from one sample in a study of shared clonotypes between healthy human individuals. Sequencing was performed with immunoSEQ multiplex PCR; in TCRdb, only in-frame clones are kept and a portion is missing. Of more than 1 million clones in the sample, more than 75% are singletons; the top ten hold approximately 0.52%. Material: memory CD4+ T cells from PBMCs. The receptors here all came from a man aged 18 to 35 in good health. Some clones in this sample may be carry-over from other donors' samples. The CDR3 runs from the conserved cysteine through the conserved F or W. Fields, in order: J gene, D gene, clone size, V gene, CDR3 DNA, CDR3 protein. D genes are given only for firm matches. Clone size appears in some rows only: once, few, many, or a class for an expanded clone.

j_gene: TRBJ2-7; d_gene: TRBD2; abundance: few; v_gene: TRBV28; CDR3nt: TGTGCCAGCACCTTAGCGGGAGGAAGCTCCTACGAGCAGTACTTC; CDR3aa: CASTLAGGSSYEQYF
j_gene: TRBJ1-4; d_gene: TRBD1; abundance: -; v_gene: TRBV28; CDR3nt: TGTGCCAGCAGTTCCCTCCAGGGGGGGCTTGGCGAAAAACTGTTTTTT; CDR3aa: CASSSLQGGLGEKLFF
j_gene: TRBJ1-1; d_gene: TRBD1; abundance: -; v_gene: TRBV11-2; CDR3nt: TGTGCCAGCCTTACTCCGAGGACAGGGGGAACTGAAGCTTTCTTT; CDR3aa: CASLTPRTGGTEAFF
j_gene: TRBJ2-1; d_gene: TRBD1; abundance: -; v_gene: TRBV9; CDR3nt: TGTGCCAGCCCCATGGGTGACAGGGCCTACAATGAGCAGTTCTTC; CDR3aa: CASPMGDRAYNEQFF
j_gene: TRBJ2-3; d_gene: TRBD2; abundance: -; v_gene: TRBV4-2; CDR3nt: TGTGCCAGCAGCCCCCGCCCCGGACTAGCGGGAAACACAGATACGCAGTATTTT; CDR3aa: CASSPRPGLAGNTDTQYF
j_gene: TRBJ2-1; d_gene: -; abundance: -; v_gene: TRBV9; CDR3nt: TGTGCCAGCAGCCCCACCCCGGCGGGGCTCTCCTACAATGAGCAGTTCTTC; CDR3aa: CASSPTPAGLSYNEQFF
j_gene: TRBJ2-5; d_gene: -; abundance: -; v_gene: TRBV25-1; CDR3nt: TGTGCCAGCAGTGAATATCTCAGGACAAAAGAGACCCAGTACTTC; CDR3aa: CASSEYLRTKETQYF
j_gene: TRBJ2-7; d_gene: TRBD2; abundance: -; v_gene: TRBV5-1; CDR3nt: TGCGCCAGCAGCTTGAACCCACCCGCACTAGCGGGTGACTACGAGCAGTACTTC; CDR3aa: CASSLNPPALAGDYEQYF
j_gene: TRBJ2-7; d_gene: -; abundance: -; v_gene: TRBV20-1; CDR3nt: TGCAGTGCCCCAGACCCCTACGAGCAGTACTTC; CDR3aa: CSAPDPYEQYF
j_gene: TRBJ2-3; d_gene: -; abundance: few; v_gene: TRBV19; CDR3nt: TGTGCCAGTAGTACACGGACAAGCACAGATACGCAGTATTTT; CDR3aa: CASSTRTSTDTQYF
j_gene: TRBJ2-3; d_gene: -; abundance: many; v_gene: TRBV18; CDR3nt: TGTGCCAGCTCACCCAGCCTCACAGATACGCAGTATTTT; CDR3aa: CASSPSLTDTQYF
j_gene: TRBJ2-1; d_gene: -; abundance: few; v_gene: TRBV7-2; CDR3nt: TGTGCCAGCAGCCCGTCGGCGGCTACCTCCTACAATGAGCAGTTCTTC; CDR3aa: CASSPSAATSYNEQFF
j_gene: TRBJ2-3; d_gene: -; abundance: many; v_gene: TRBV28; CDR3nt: TGTGCCAGCACCTCGGGGGCGGGAGCAGATACGCAGTATTTT; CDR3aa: CASTSGAGADTQYF
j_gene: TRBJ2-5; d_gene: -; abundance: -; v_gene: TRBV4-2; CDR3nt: TGTGCCAGCAGCCAGGGGGCCGGCTGGGAGACCCAGTACTTC; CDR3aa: CASSQGAGWETQYF
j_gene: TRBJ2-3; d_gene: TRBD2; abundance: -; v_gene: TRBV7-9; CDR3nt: TGTGCCAGCAGCCCCGGGACTAGCGGGAGAAGAGATACGCAGTATTTT; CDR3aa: CASSPGTSGRRDTQYF
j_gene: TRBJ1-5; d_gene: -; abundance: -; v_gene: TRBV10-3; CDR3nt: TGTGCCATCAGTGACGGTAATCAGCCCCAGCATTTT; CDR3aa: CAISDGNQPQHF
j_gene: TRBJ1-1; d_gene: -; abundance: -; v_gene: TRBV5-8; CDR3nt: TGTGCCAGCTCCGGTCGCATGAACACTGAAGCTTTCTTT; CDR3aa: CASSGRMNTEAFF
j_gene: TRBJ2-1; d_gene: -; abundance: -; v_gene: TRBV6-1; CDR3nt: TGTGCCAGCCGTGAGAGACCCGGAGGGGGGAATGAGCAGTTCTTC; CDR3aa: CASRERPGGGNEQFF
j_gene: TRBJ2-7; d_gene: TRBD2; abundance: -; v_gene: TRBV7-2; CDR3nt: TGTGCCAGCAGCCCCCGGACTAGCGGAAGCGAGCAGTACTTC; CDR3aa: CASSPRTSGSEQYF
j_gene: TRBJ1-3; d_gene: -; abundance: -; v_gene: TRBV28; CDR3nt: TGTGCCAGCAACAGGGACTCTGGAAACACCATATATTTT; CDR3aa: CASNRDSGNTIYF
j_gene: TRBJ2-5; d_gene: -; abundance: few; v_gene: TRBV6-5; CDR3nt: TGTGCCAGCAGAGGAGACCAAGAGACCCAGTACTTC; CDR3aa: CASRGDQETQYF
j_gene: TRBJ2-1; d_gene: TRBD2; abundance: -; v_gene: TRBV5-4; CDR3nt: TGTGCCAGCAGTCAAGGACTAGCGGGAAACAATGAGCAGTTCTTC; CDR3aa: CASSQGLAGNNEQFF
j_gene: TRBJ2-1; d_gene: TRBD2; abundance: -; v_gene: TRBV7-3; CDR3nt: TGTGCCAGCAGCCCGCTAGCGGGAGGGTACAATGAGCAGTTCTTC; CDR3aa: CASSPLAGGYNEQFF
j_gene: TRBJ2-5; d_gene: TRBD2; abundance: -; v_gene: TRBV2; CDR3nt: TGTGCCAGCAGTGAAGGGGGGACTAGCGGGAGAGGAGAGACCCAGTACTTC; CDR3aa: CASSEGGTSGRGETQYF
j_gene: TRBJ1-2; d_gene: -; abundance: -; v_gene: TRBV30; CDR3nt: TGTGCCTTGGACAGCTATGGCTACACCTTC; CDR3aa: CALDSYGYTF
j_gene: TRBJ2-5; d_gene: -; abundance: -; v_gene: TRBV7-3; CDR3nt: TGTGCCAGCAGCCTTGCCGGAGGGGAGCGGAGAGAGACCCAGTACTTC; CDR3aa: CASSLAGGERRETQYF
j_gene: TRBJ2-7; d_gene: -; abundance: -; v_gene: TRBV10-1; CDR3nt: TGCGCCAGCAGACCTAGGGACATCCGTTACGAGCAGTACTTC; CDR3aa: CASRPRDIRYEQYF
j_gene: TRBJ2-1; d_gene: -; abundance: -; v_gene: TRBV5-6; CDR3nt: TGTGCCAGCAGCCCGCCTCTAGGAGTTAATGAGCAGTTCTTC; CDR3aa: CASSPPLGVNEQFF
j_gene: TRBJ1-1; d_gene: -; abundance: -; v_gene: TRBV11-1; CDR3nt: TGTGCCAGCAGCTTAGCGCAGAAGGCAGCAGAAGCTTTCTTT; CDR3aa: CASSLAQKAAEAFF
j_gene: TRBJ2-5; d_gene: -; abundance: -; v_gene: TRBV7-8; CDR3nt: TGTGCCAGCAGCTTAGGGGTAATTCGGGAGACCCAGTACTTC; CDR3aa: CASSLGVIRETQYF
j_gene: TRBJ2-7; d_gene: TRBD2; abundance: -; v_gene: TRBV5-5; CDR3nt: TGTGCCAGCAGCTTGGGGGGGCTAGCGGGTCTCGGAGGCTACTACGAGCAGTACTTC; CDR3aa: CASSLGGLAGLGGYYEQYF
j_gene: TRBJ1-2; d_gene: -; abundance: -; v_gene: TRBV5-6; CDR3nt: TGTGCCAGCAGCTTGGGAGGGAATCTCTATGGCTACACCTTC; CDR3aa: CASSLGGNLYGYTF
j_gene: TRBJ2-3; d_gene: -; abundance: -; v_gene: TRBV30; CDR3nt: TGTGCCTGGGCTAGCGGCACAGATACGCAGTATTTT; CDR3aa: CAWASGTDTQYF
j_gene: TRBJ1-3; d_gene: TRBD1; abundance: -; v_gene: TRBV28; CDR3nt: TGTGCCAGCAGTTCTCCGGGACAGGGCCCACCCATATATTTT; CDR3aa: CASSSPGQGPPIYF